These 30 T cell receptor beta chains came from one sample sequenced in a study of OX40 agonist ivuxolimab in advanced cancers. TCRdb keeps only in-frame clones here, not all; method: immunoSEQ multiplex PCR. Of around 86,000 clones in the sample, just over 90% are singletons; the top ten hold 14%. The sample consisted of CD4+ or CD8+ T cells sorted from blood, taken in a trial of the OX40 agonist ivuxolimab. All receptors come from an adult with an advanced solid tumor such as melanoma, head and neck, liver or kidney cancer.

In its sample, this clone was seen once. This chain joins TRBV6-5 and TRBJ2-5; D tentatively fits TRBD1 or TRBD2 (5 bases each). Germline CDR1 reads MNHEY; CDR2 reads SVGAGI. V was clipped by 0 bases and J by 9 bases, with 11 bases between them. The CDR3 covers 13 residues. The CDR3 loop is CASSYSSGGPQYF. As DNA, the CDR3 is TGTGCCAGCAGTTACTCGAGTGGGGGTCCCCAGTACTTC.

The gene calls are TRBV7-6 and TRBJ2-2, with unresolved D. The V end lost 5 bases, the J end lost 0 bases, and 10 bases lay between the germline ends. There are 15 residues in the CDR3. Germline V gene data show CDR1 as SGHVS and CDR2 as FNYEAQ. CDR3 sequence (DNA): TGTGCCAGCAGCCCGTCCTTGACGAACACCGGGGAGCTGTTTTTT. Translation gives CASSPSLTNTGELFF.

This rearrangement joins TRBV7-2 to TRBJ1-2; 9 bases match TRBD1. Germline CDR1 reads SGHTA; CDR2 reads FQGNSA. This CDR3 spans 16 amino acids. Unmatched junction bases numbered 11, after V lost 7 bases and J lost 2 bases. DNA for the CDR3: TGTGCCAGCATCCCTACCGGGACAGGGTCAAACTATGGCTACACCTTC. Translating it yields CASIPTGTGSNYGYTF.

CDR3 bases: TGTGCCAGCAGTCACCGGGACAGGGACTCCTACGAGCAGTACTTC. Protein sequence: CASSHRDRDSYEQYF. This chain links TRBV27 with TRBJ2-7; TRBD1 agrees at 9 bases. The CDR3 spans 15 residues. Germline V gene data show CDR1 as MNHEY and CDR2 as SMNVEV (reference sequence). V lost 5 bases and J lost 0; bases outside the gene matches: 5.

The chain employs TRBV5-1 and TRBJ1-2, with 8 bases that match TRBD1. CDR1 is SGHRS and CDR2 is YFSETQ in the germline V gene. With 4 bases clipped from V and 1 base from J, the junction kept 6 bases outside the gene matches. The CDR3 runs to 15 residues. Written as DNA, the CDR3 is TGCGCCAGCAGCAGGGACAGGCCGAGTAACTATGGCTACACCTTC. It specifies CASSRDRPSNYGYTF. The whole variable domain, remainder taken from reference TRBV5-1 and TRBJ1-2, is KAGVTQTPRYLIKTRGQQVTLSCSPISGHRSVSWYQQTPGQGLQFLFEYFSETQRNKGNFPGRFSGRQFSNSRSEMNVSTLELGDSALYLCASSRDRPSNYGYTFGSGTRLTVV.

The chain uses TRBV4-3 and TRBJ2-6, with D uncertain. The CDR3 extends over 17 amino acids. Trimming cost V 2 bases and J 0 bases, with 11 bases left between them. The V gene's germline CDR1 is LGHNA and CDR2 YSLEER. The CDR3 region is CASSQYTGNSGANVLTF. CDR3 bases: TGCGCCAGCAGCCAATATACTGGGAACTCTGGGGCCAACGTCCTGACTTTC.

V gene TRBV29-1 combines with J gene TRBJ2-7, with D perhaps being TRBD1 or TRBD2 (6 bases each). CDR1 SQVTM and CDR2 ANQGSEA come from the germline V gene. This CDR3 is built from 16 residues. With 5 bases removed from V and 2 bases from J, the gap between germline ends came to 22 bases. This chain's CDR3 is CSVFGEQGGEAYEQYF. Here the CDR3 DNA reads TGCAGCGTTTTTGGCGAACAGGGAGGCGAGGCCTACGAGCAGTACTTC.

In its sample, this clone was seen once. The V gene is TRBV5-1, the J gene TRBJ2-7; 10 bases match TRBD1. After removal of 4 bases from V and 1 base from J, the junction contained 5 bases not matched to a gene. The CDR3 length is 15 residues. Germline-derived CDR1 and CDR2 are SGHRS and YFSETQ. This chain's CDR3 is CASSRDRGRSYEQYF. The CDR3 region has the DNA TGCGCCAGCAGCCGGGACAGGGGAAGGTCCTACGAGCAGTACTTC.

V is TRBV10-1 and J is TRBJ2-3; D possibly corresponds to TRBD1 (5 bases). This CDR3 has 15 amino acids. Trimming cost V 4 bases and J 0 bases, with 11 bases left between them. Germline CDR1 is WNHNN and CDR2 is SYGVQD (reference sequence). CDR3 protein: CASSAQGYSTDTQYF. In DNA, the CDR3 is TGCGCCAGCAGTGCCCAGGGTTATAGCACAGATACGCAGTATTTT.

The table lists this clone with a count of one. The rearrangement joins TRBV27 to TRBJ2-3; 12 bases align to TRBD2. Germline V gene lookup returns CDR1 MNHEY and CDR2 SMNVEV (reference sequence). This CDR3 contains 18 residues. V shed 5 bases, J shed 2 bases, and the junction held 11 bases outside the gene matches. CDR3: CASSLTSGRPQSTDTQYF. The CDR3 DNA reads as TGTGCCAGCAGTCTGACTAGCGGGAGACCTCAATCCACAGATACGCAGTATTTT.

V is TRBV19 and J is TRBJ2-2; TRBD1 matches at 9 bases. Germline V gene lookup returns CDR1 LNHDA and CDR2 SQIVND (reference sequence). The CDR3 extends over 15 amino acids. After removal of 1 base from V and 7 bases from J, the junction contained 4 bases not matched to a gene. The CDR3 DNA is TGTGCCAGTAGTATAGGGACAGGGGTTGACGGGGAGCTGTTTTTT. This sequence encodes CASSIGTGVDGELFF.

The chain couples TRBV27 to TRBJ2-1; no firm D call. This CDR3 comprises 15 residues. Trimming stripped 2 bases from V and 3 bases from J, with 11 bases between. Germline CDR1 is MNHEY and CDR2 is SMNVEV (reference sequence). CDR3 amino acids: CASSLQEIDYNEQFF. CDR3 in DNA: TGTGCCAGCAGTTTACAAGAAATCGACTACAATGAGCAGTTCTTC.

This sequence joins TRBV29-1 and TRBJ1-1; 8 nucleotides line up with TRBD1. Germline V CDR1 and CDR2: SQVTM, ANQGSEA. V trimming: 4 bases; J trimming: 1 base; junction bases outside the gene matches: 2. CDR3 length: 13 residues. The CDR3 coding sequence is TGCAGCGTTGTCGGACAGGGGAACACTGAAGCTTTCTTT. Protein: CSVVGQGNTEAFF.

V usage is TRBV28 and J usage is TRBJ1-2; tentatively, D is TRBD1 (6 bases). Trimming left V 7 bases short and J 3 bases short, with 18 bases between. In germline, CDR1 is MDHEN, CDR2 SYDVKM. The CDR3 loop spans 15 amino acids. The CDR3 sequence: CASTLTGTPHYGYTF. The CDR3 DNA follows: TGTGCCAGCACCCTAACAGGGACCCCCCACTATGGCTACACCTTC.

The chain joins TRBV6-5 to TRBJ1-1, with D maybe TRBD1 (5 bases). The CDR3 totals 13 residues. The V gene's germline CDR1 is MNHEY and CDR2 SVGAGI. Trimming pared 4 bases from V and 3 bases from J, leaving 9 bases between. The CDR3 region is CASSLGLYTEAFF. CDR3 bases: TGTGCCAGCAGTTTGGGGCTTTACACTGAAGCTTTCTTT.

The chain employs TRBV4-1 and TRBJ2-3; tentatively, D is TRBD1 (6 bases). The CDR3 runs to 18 residues. CDR1 and CDR2 (germline): MGHRA, YSYEKL. V lost 1 base, J lost 2 bases, and 19 bases lay in between. CDR3 in DNA: TGCGCCAGCAGCCAAGCTCCCCAGGGACACTTGACCACAGATACGCAGTATTTT. Translating it yields CASSQAPQGHLTTDTQYF.

The chain recombines TRBV27 with TRBJ1-6; the D is unclear. CDR3 length: 15 residues. Germline V gene lookup returns CDR1 MNHEY and CDR2 SMNVEV (reference sequence). The V and J ends lost 5 bases and 6 bases respectively, with 14 bases between them. In DNA form, the CDR3 reads TGTGCCAGCAGTCCCGCGACGAAGGGTAATTCACCCCTCCACTTT. This encodes CASSPATKGNSPLHF.

The rearrangement uses TRBV28 and TRBJ2-7; no clear D gene. CDR1 and CDR2 (germline): MDHEN, SYDVKM. There are 11 residues in the CDR3. V gave up 7 bases and J gave up 3 bases, with 7 bases separating them. The CDR3 sequence: CASMFGYEQYF. The DNA of the CDR3 is TGTGCCAGCATGTTCGGCTACGAGCAGTACTTC.

J is TRBJ2-7 and V is TRBV4-3, with 7 nucleotides matching TRBD1. Germline CDR1 reads LGHNA; CDR2 reads YSLEER. The CDR3 is made up of 16 amino acids. V lost 5 bases and J lost 1; bases outside the gene matches: 11. CDR3 sequence reads: CASSYGATGESYEQYF. DNA of the CDR3: TGCGCCAGCAGCTATGGGGCTACAGGGGAGTCCTACGAGCAGTACTTC.

The genes are TRBV28 and TRBJ2-7; 13 positions match TRBD2. The ends lost 5 bases at V and 3 bases at J; junction bases unmatched: 4. The CDR3 contains 15 residues. Germline V gene lookup returns CDR1 MDHEN and CDR2 SYDVKM. The CDR3 DNA follows: TGTGCCAGCAGTCCCGGGACTAGCGGGATCTACGAGCAGTACTTC. Translated: CASSPGTSGIYEQYF.

DNA for the CDR3: TGCGCCAGCAGCTTGGTGGGGTCAACTAATGAAAAACTGTTTTTT. This gives the protein CASSLVGSTNEKLFF. The chain uses TRBV5-1 and TRBJ1-4; unclear D gene. Germline assignment: CDR1 SGHRS and CDR2 YFSETQ. This CDR3 region has 15 residues. Trimming shortened V by 0 bases and J by 0 bases, and 6 bases separated the two germline ends.

The V and J genes are TRBV15 and TRBJ2-7, with D tentatively TRBD2 (6 bases). The germline V and J ends were trimmed by 5 bases and 4 bases, with 9 bases remaining between them. CDR1 LNHNV and CDR2 YYDKDF come from the germline V gene (reference sequence). The CDR3 runs to 12 residues. In nucleotides, the CDR3 is TGTGCCACCAGCCCAGCGGGTTACGAGCAGTACTTC. This translates into CATSPAGYEQYF.

This clone was detected once. The V and J genes are TRBV6-5 and TRBJ1-4, with D perhaps TRBD1 (6 bases). The ends were cut back, 2 bases at V and 4 bases at J, with 11 bases in the middle. Germline assignment: CDR1 MNHEY and CDR2 SVGAGI. The CDR3 contains 15 residues. The CDR3 is CASSYGGTLNEKLFF. CDR3 bases: TGTGCCAGCAGTTACGGGGGGACACTTAATGAAAAACTGTTTTTT.

The rearrangement joins TRBV29-1 to TRBJ1-5, with D perhaps matching TRBD1 (5 bases). Germline loops: CDR1 SQVTM, CDR2 ANQGSEA. V lost 4 bases to trimming and J lost 0 bases, with 7 bases between them. The CDR3 covers 13 residues. CDR3: CSVADSSNQPQHF. The CDR3 region has the DNA TGCAGCGTTGCAGACAGTAGCAATCAGCCCCAGCATTTT.

This clone was recorded once. The V gene is TRBV5-1, the J gene TRBJ1-1; tentative D call: TRBD1 (6 bases). Trimming cost V 7 bases and J 1 base, with 14 bases left between them. The CDR3 runs to 14 residues. The germline gives CDR1 SGHRS, CDR2 YFSETQ. Here the CDR3 DNA reads TGCGCCAGCTCCCACCGGACAGAGAACACTGAAGCTTTCTTT. It yields the protein CASSHRTENTEAFF.

In DNA, the CDR3 is TGTGCCAGCAGCGGGACTAGCGGGGACTACGAGCAGTACTTC. This translates into CASSGTSGDYEQYF. The chain has TRBV2 and TRBJ2-7, with 13 bases aligning to TRBD2. There are 14 residues in the CDR3. In germline, CDR1 is SNHLY, CDR2 FYNNEI. The V and J ends lost 6 bases and 3 bases, in that order; junction bases with no gene match: 2.

This clone was recorded once. The rearrangement links TRBV5-6 to TRBJ2-7, with a possible D match to TRBD1 (6 bases). The CDR3 has 15 amino acids. Trimming removed 0 bases from V and 3 bases from J, with 13 bases in between. Per germline, CDR1 SGHDT and CDR2 YYEEEE. In nucleotides, the CDR3 is TGTGCCAGCAGCTTGGGCCAGGGGCCCAACTACGAGCAGTACTTC. This encodes CASSLGQGPNYEQYF.

The V and J genes are TRBV28 and TRBJ2-7; 8 nucleotides align to TRBD1. Trimming cost V 2 bases and J 6 bases; bases outside gene matches: 12. The CDR3 is made up of 16 amino acids. Germline V gene sequence: CDR1 MDHEN, CDR2 SYDVKM. The CDR3 spells CASSLPTTGGSSEQYF. The CDR3 nucleotides read TGTGCCAGCAGTTTACCTACTACAGGGGGAAGCAGCGAGCAGTACTTC.

This rearrangement joins TRBV9 to TRBJ2-6; maybe TRBD2 (5 bases). Germline assignment: CDR1 SGDLS and CDR2 YYNGEE. The CDR3 runs 16 residues. V shed 2 bases and J shed 0 bases, with 9 bases lying between them. The CDR3 protein is CASSVPAGSGANVLTF. The DNA for the CDR3 is TGTGCCAGCAGCGTCCCGGCGGGCTCTGGGGCCAACGTCCTGACTTTC.

The chain employs TRBV11-2 and TRBJ2-3, with a tentative D call TRBD2 (6 bases). V lost 2 bases to trimming and J lost 0 bases, with 9 bases between them. Per germline, CDR1 SGHAT and CDR2 FQNNGV. The CDR3 consists of 15 residues. The CDR3 here is CASSLRAGSTDTQYF. The CDR3, as DNA: TGTGCCAGCAGCTTAAGGGCGGGAAGCACAGATACGCAGTATTTT.